These 18 T cell receptor beta chains were all obtained from the same sample, sequenced in a study of blood T cell repertoires in COVID-19. Profiling relied on immunoSEQ multiplex PCR, and the TCRdb table lists in-frame clones only, not all of them. The sample has some 250,000 clones; about nine tenths are singletons. The sample consisted of PBMCs or T cells enriched from blood (not recorded which). These receptors all come from a woman aged 25-40 years with acute COVID-19.

The CDR3 loop is CASSYVTQEGNIQYF. The DNA for the CDR3 is TGTGCCAGCAGTTATGTCACTCAGGAGGGGAACATTCAGTACTTC. The rearrangement uses TRBV6-9 and TRBJ2-4, with a tentative D call TRBD2 (6 bases). CDR3 size: 15 residues. Trimming stripped 2 bases from V and 7 bases from J, with 15 bases between. CDR1 and CDR2 (germline): MNHGY, SVAAGI.

V is TRBV4-1 and J is TRBJ2-7; D uncertain. CDR1 is MGHRA, CDR2 YSYEKL, per germline. The germline V and J ends were trimmed by 0 bases and 4 bases, with 7 bases remaining between them. The CDR3 runs 13 residues. DNA of the CDR3: TGCGCCAGCAGCCAAGATAGTACGTACGAGCAGTACTTC. Translated, it gives CASSQDSTYEQYF.

The CDR3 DNA is TGTGCCAGCAGCTCAGGGGACATCGGTAGGGATTCACCCCTCCACTTT. Its protein product is CASSSGDIGRDSPLHF. J is TRBJ1-6 and V is TRBV7-2; a weak D match, TRBD1 (6 bases). V was clipped by 4 bases and J by 8 bases, with 18 bases between them. The germline V gene encodes CDR1 SGHTA and CDR2 FQGNSA. The CDR3 has 16 amino acids.

The chain uses TRBV2 and TRBJ2-7; 9 bases agree with TRBD1. Trimming removed 4 bases from V and 6 bases from J; junction bases left unmatched: 7. Germline V CDR1 and CDR2: SNHLY, FYNNEI. CDR3 length: 14 residues. Written as DNA, the CDR3 is TGTGCCAGCAGTGTGACAGGGGGAACAAGCGAGCAGTACTTC. Its protein product is CASSVTGGTSEQYF.

This sequence joins TRBV2 and TRBJ1-4; 7 nucleotides agree with TRBD1. CDR1 is SNHLY and CDR2 is FYNNEI in the germline V gene. V lost 3 bases, J lost 5 bases, and 9 bases stayed unmatched. The CDR3 spans 16 residues. Here the CDR3 reads CASSDKDRSRNEKLFF. The CDR3 coding sequence is TGTGCCAGCAGTGACAAGGACAGGTCCCGAAATGAAAAACTGTTTTTT.

The rearrangement links TRBV7-9 to TRBJ2-5; no definite D call. CDR1 and CDR2 (germline): SEHNR, FQNEAQ (reference sequence). The CDR3 length is 15 residues. Trimming stripped 5 bases from V and 5 bases from J, with 18 bases between. The CDR3 spells CASSTWALLGETQYF. CDR3 DNA sequence: TGTGCCAGCAGCACATGGGCCCTTCTCGGCGAGACCCAGTACTTC. Looking up the rest from reference TRBV7-9 and TRBJ2-5 gives the full variable domain: DTGVSQNPRHKITKRGQNVTFRCDPISEHNRLYWYRQTLGQGPEFLTYFQNEAQLEKSRLLSDRFSAERPKGSFSTLEIQRTEQGDSAMYLCASSTWALLGETQYFGPGTRLLVL.

The chain couples TRBV5-1 to TRBJ1-4; TRBD1 might be the D (6 bases). The CDR3 sequence is 16 residues long. The V gene's germline CDR1 is SGHRS and CDR2 YFSETQ. V lost 2 bases and J 3 bases, leaving 14 bases between the germline ends. The CDR3, as DNA: TGCGCCAGCAGCTTAACCGGACAGCCGTCTAATGAAAAACTGTTTTTT. It encodes CASSLTGQPSNEKLFF.

This sequence joins TRBV7-2 and TRBJ1-1; D is uncertain. This CDR3 has 14 amino acids. The V gene lost 4 bases and the J gene lost 5 bases, with 14 bases spanning the gap. CDR1 and CDR2 (germline): SGHTA, FQGNSA. The CDR3 region has the DNA TGTGCCAGCAGCTCCAAAGGTTCAGGTACTGAAGCTTTCTTT. Translated: CASSSKGSGTEAFF.

The V call is TRBV28, the J call TRBJ1-2; D unclear. The V end lost 1 base, the J end lost 8 bases, and 8 bases lay between the germline ends. The CDR3 spans 12 residues. Germline CDR1 and CDR2: MDHEN and SYDVKM. Written as DNA, the CDR3 is TGTGCCAGCAGTTTATCTTATCCGGGCTACACCTTC. This codes for CASSLSYPGYTF.

This chain joins TRBV29-1 and TRBJ2-7, with TRBD1 matching over 10 bases. V lost 5 bases to trimming and J lost 6 bases; unmatched junction nucleotides: 13. The CDR3 extends over 15 amino acids. Germline CDR1 SQVTM, CDR2 ANQGSEA. The CDR3 DNA reads as TGCAGCGTTTACGGGACAGGGGAACTTCGAAGCGAGCAGTACTTC. Translated, it gives CSVYGTGELRSEQYF.

The chain has TRBV27 and TRBJ2-7; D gene unclear. The V end was cut by 11 bases, the J end by 0 bases, with 17 bases between. Germline-derived CDR1 and CDR2 are MNHEY and SMNVEV (reference sequence). The CDR3 totals 14 residues. The CDR3 coding sequence is TGTGCCTCCCGAACGACTGATGTCTCCTACGAGCAGTACTTC. As protein: CASRTTDVSYEQYF.

The chain combines TRBV5-1 with TRBJ1-1, with D uncertain. The germline V gene has CDR1 SGHRS and CDR2 YFSETQ. CDR3 length equals 15 residues. V was trimmed by 0 bases and J by 1 base, leaving 10 bases between them. The CDR3 nucleotides read TGCGCCAGCAGCTTGGCTTCCAACTCGAACACTGAAGCTTTCTTT. It yields the protein CASSLASNSNTEAFF.

The rearrangement uses TRBV3-1 (or the pseudogene TRBV3-2) and TRBJ2-1, with TRBD2 identical over 9 bases. In germline, CDR1 is LGHDT, CDR2 YNNKEL (reference sequence). J gave up 10 bases and V 3 bases, and 4 bases lay outside the gene matches. This CDR3 has 13 residues. The CDR3 bases are TGTGCCAGCAGCCACCCCCTAGCGGGGGAGCAGTTCTTC. Its translation is CASSHPLAGEQFF.

A single count supports this clone. The J gene is TRBJ1-2, the V gene TRBV4-1, with 7 bases that match TRBD1. CDR3 length equals 15 residues. Germline loops: CDR1 MGHRA, CDR2 YSYEKL. Unmatched junction bases numbered 9, after V lost 4 bases and J lost 4 bases. The CDR3 DNA is TGCGCCAGCAGCCCCGGGAGGGGGCCCTCCTATGGCTACACCTTC. Translating gives CASSPGRGPSYGYTF.

This chain joins TRBV7-3 and TRBJ2-1, with 8 bases fitting TRBD1. This CDR3 comprises 14 residues. Unmatched junction bases numbered 3, after V lost 1 base and J lost 7 bases. Germline loops: CDR1 SGHTA, CDR2 FQGTGA. This CDR3 reads CASSLRDRMNEQFF. The CDR3 DNA sequence: TGTGCCAGCAGCTTAAGGGACAGGATGAATGAGCAGTTCTTC.

The chain employs TRBV19 and TRBJ2-1; 7 bases map to TRBD1. This CDR3 region has 15 residues. CDR1 LNHDA and CDR2 SQIVND come from the germline V gene (reference sequence). With 1 base clipped from V and 4 bases from J, the junction kept 4 bases outside the gene matches. The CDR3 nucleotides are TGTGCCAGTAGTATAGTGCAGGGGGAGTACAATGAGCAGTTCTTC. Protein: CASSIVQGEYNEQFF. The variable domain in full, with the rest retrieved from reference TRBV19 and TRBJ2-1, is DGGITQSPKYLFRKEGQNVTLSCEQNLNHDAMYWYRQDPGQGLRLIYYSQIVNDFQKGDIAEGYSVSREKKESFPLTVTSAQKNPTAFYLCASSIVQGEYNEQFFGPGTRLTVL.

The rearrangement uses TRBV5-1 and TRBJ2-7, with 9 bases aligning to TRBD1. The CDR3 runs 15 residues. Germline CDR1 reads SGHRS; CDR2 reads YFSETQ. V gave up 4 bases and J gave up 3 bases; unmatched junction bases: 8. For the CDR3, the DNA is TGCGCCAGCAGCCCGCTTTACAGGGGGCTCTACGAGCAGTACTTC. It codes for CASSPLYRGLYEQYF.

The rearrangement links TRBV4-1 to TRBJ2-5; 9 bases agree with TRBD2. Trimming removed 4 bases from V and 4 bases from J; junction bases left unmatched: 1. Germline V CDR1 and CDR2: MGHRA, YSYEKL. This CDR3 has 13 residues. CDR3 nucleotide sequence: TGCGCCAGCAGCCGCGGGGGGGCAGAGACCCAGTACTTC. This sequence encodes CASSRGGAETQYF.